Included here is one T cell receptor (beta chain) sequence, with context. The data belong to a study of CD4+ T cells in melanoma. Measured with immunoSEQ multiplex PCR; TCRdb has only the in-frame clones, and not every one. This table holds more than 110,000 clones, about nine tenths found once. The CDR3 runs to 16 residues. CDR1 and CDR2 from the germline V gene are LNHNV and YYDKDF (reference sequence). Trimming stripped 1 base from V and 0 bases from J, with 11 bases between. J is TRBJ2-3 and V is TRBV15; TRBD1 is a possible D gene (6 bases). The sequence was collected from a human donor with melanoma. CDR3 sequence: CATSRGDTASTDTQYF. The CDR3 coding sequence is TGTGCCACCAGCAGAGGGGACACGGCTAGCACAGATACGCAGTATTTT.